Sequencing of this T cell receptor beta chain was carried out in a study of blood T cell repertoires in COVID-19 (dated by TCRdb to 2018 to 2020). Regarding the study in general: Samples from collaborators originated in the United States, Italy and Spain and spanned both the acute and convalescent phases of COVID-19. The prospective study material was composed of cDNA or gDNA derived from T cells, B-cell-depleted T cells, or PBMCs. The dataset comprised deeply sampled blood TCRbeta repertoires from subjects exposed to, actively infected with, or recovered from COVID-19. The repertoires were released in a freely available public database intended as a resource for research on the immune response to SARS-CoV-2. The samples were drawn from two sources: the first 160 participants of the ongoing ImmuneRACE study, and approximately 1,300 subjects contributed by 6 global collaborators. The sample metadata nearly always contained a de-identified subject ID, COVID-19 status, age in years and sex. Where available, HLA class I and class II types were obtained from metadata supplied by the sample provider rather than from assay-based typing.

Collaborating institutions collected whole blood in K2EDTA tubes following their own protocols. For TCRbeta analysis, collaborators shipped samples as frozen whole blood, isolated PBMCs, or DNA extracted from either of those sample types. As encoded in the germline V gene, CDR1 is KGHSH while CDR2 is LQKENI. The CDR3 starts with the cysteine, ends with the phenylalanine, and has 15 residues. Just the 45-base CDR3 DNA is kept, in frame starting at base 1. V loses 6 bases at its end and J loses 6 bases; junction bases beyond the gene matches: 9. With regard to this clone: Its antigen is still unknown. Per-base quality was not reported, and no clone a single base away is much larger than it.

TCRbeta CDR3 regions were amplified from genomic DNA by means of the immunoSEQ Assay, a bias-controlled multiplex PCR. The paper's processing steps were these. Nucleated cell counts per sample were estimated from amplification of reference gene primers within the assay. Sequence reads were collapsed and filtered to measure the absolute abundance of every unique TCRbeta CDR3 rearrangement. For each sample, productive Simpson clonality was calculated as the square root of Simpson's diversity index over productive rearrangements. The table comes from immuneACCESS by way of TCRdb, which keeps in-frame sequences with V and J called. Part of the clones is missing from these tables; in studies checked, under half for an unresolved V gene and the rest for unknown reasons. Clone size and V and J calls were adopted from that table, with D and trimming inferred from the DNA. The sample records 100,000 or so clones, over 80% of which are singletons. The ten largest make up 3.9% of the sample.

Study-wide conclusions, independent of this receptor: How much clinical and demographic metadata was included differed by source and by participant, and the metadata was provided uncurated.

Sequencing was done on a sample of peripheral blood. The rearrangement joined TRBV18 to TRBJ2-1; 9 bases in the middle match TRBD2. The receptor was isolated from a woman in her 50s in a cohort sampled during active COVID-19. Here the CDR3 is given as CASSKPGLAVNEQFF. The bases read TGTGCCAGCTCGAAACCGGGACTAGCCGTCAATGAGCAGTTCTTC.